The clone carrying this TCR beta chain is medium-sized within its sample. What it binds is not known. Per germline, CDR1 SSHAT and CDR2 FNYEAQ (reference sequence). Germline trimming cut 5 bases from V and 4 bases from J; bases unmatched to any gene: 3. The CDR3 covers 13 residues. The sample is drawn from a study of tumor-infiltrating lymphocytes in localized non-small cell lung cancer. Looking at the study overall: From each patient, both tumor and uninvolved lung, non-adjacent to tumor, were sampled.

Clones were sequenced by immunoSEQ multiplex PCR, and TCRdb holds only the in-frame ones, with some missing. The profile covers 3,500 to 5,000 clones, with about 59% appearing a single time and 24% taken by the ten largest. Study-wide results and caveats: Higher tumor T cell infiltration than in uninvolved lung was supported by TCRbeta sequencing.

Sequencing used uninvolved lung tissue not adjacent to the tumor. This TCR derives from a human donor with non-small cell lung cancer. V and J are TRBV7-7 and TRBJ2-5; 8 bases are shared with TRBD1. CDR3 nucleotide sequence: TGTGCCAGCAGCCTTCAGGGGGCAGAGACCCAGTACTTC. This translates into CASSLQGAETQYF.